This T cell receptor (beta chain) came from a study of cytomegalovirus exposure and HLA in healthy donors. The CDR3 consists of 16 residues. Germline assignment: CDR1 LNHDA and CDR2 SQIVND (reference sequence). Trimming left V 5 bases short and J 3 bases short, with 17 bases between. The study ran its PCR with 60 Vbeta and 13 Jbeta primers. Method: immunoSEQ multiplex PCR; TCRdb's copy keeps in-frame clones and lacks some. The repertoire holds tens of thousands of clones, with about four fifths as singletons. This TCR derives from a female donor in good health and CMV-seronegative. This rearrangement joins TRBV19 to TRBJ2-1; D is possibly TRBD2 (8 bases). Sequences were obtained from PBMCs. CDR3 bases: TGTGCCAGTAGTGAAAGTAGCGGGACAGTCTACAATGAGCAGTTCTTC. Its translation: CASSESSGTVYNEQFF. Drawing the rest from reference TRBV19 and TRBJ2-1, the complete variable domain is DGGITQSPKYLFRKEGQNVTLSCEQNLNHDAMYWYRQDPGQGLRLIYYSQIVNDFQKGDIAEGYSVSREKKESFPLTVTSAQKNPTAFYLCASSESSGTVYNEQFFGPGTRLTVL.